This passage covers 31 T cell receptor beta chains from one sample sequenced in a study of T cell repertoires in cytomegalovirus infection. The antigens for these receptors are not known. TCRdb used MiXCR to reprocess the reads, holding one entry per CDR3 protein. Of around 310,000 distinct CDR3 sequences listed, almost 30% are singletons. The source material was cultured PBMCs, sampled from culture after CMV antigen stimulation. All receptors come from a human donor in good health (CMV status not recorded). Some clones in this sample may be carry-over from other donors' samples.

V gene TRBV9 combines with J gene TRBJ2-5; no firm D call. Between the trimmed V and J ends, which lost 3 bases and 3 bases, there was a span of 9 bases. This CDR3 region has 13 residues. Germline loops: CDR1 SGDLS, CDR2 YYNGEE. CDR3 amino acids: CASSAFPEETQYF. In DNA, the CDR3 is TGTGCCAGCAGCGCGTTTCCGGAAGAGACCCAGTACTTC.

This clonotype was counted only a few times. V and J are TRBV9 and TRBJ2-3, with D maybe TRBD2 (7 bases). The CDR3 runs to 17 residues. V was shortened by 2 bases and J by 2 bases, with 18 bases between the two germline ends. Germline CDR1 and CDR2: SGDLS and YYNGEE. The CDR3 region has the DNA TGTGCCAGCAGCGTTGACCGAGGGGGGGGTCCCACAGATACGCAGTATTTT. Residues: CASSVDRGGGPTDTQYF.

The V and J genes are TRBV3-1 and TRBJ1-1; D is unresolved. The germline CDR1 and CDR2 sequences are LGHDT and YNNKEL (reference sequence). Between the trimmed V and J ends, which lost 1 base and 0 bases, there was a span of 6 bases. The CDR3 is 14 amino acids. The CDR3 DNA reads TGTGCCAGCAGCCAAGGTTTGCTGAACACTGAAGCTTTCTTT. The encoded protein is CASSQGLLNTEAFF.

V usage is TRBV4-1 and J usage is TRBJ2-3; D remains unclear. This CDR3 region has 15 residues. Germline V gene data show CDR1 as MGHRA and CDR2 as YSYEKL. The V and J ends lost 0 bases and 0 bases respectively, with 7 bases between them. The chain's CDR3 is CASSQDLSSTDTQYF. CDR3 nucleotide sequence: TGCGCCAGCAGCCAAGATCTGTCTAGCACAGATACGCAGTATTTT.

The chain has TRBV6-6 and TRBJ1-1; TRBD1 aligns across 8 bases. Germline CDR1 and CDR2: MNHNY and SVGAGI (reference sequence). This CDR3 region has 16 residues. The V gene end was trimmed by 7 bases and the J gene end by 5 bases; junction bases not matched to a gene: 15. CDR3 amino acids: CASKTGGTGGMTEAFF. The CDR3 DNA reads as TGTGCCAGCAAAACAGGGGGGACTGGCGGTATGACTGAAGCTTTCTTT.

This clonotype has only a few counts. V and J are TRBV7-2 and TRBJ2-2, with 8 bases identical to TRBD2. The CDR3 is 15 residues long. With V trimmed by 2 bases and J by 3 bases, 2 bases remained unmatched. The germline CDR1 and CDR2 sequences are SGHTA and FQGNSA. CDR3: CASSLSGRDTGELFF. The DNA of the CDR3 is TGTGCCAGCAGCTTATCCGGGAGGGACACCGGGGAGCTGTTTTTT.

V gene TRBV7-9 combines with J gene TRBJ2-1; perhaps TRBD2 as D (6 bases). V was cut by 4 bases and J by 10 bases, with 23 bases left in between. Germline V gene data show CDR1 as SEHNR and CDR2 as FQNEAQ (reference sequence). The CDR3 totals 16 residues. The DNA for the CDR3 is TGTGCCAGCAGCTCAACCGTGGAGGGGCTAGTCCTCGAGCAGTTCTTC. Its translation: CASSSTVEGLVLEQFF.

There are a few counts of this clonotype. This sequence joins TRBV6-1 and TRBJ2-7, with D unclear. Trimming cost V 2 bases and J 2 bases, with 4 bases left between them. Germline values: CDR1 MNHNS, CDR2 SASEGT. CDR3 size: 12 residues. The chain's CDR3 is CASSESPYEQYF. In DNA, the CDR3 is TGTGCCAGCAGTGAATCTCCCTACGAGCAGTACTTC.

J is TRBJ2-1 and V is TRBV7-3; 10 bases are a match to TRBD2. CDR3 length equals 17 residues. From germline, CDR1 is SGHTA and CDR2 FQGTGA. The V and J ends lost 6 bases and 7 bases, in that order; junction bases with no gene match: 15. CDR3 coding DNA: TGTGCCAGCAGTCCTGGGGCTAGCGGGAGTCTTCGGAATGAGCAGTTCTTC. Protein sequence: CASSPGASGSLRNEQFF.

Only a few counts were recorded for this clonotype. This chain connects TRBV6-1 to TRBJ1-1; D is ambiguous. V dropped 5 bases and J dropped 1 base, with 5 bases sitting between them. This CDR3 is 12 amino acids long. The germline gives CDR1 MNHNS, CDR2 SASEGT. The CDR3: CASSSTNTEAFF. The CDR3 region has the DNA TGTGCCAGCAGTTCGACGAACACTGAAGCTTTCTTT.

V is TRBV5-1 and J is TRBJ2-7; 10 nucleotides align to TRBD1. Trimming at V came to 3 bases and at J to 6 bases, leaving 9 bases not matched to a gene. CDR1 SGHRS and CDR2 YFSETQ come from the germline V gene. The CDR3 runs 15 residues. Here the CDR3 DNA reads TGCGCCAGCAGCTGGGGGACAGGGGCACGGGTCGAGCAGTACTTC. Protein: CASSWGTGARVEQYF.

The CDR3 region has the DNA TGTGCCAGCAGTCTAGCCGGGACTCCCTATGGCTACACCTTC. Residues: CASSLAGTPYGYTF. The rearrangement links TRBV7-9 to TRBJ1-2, with a weak D call TRBD1 (5 bases). V gave up 6 bases and J gave up 4 bases, with 15 bases separating them. CDR1 SEHNR and CDR2 FQNEAQ come from the germline V gene (reference sequence). CDR3 size: 14 residues. The full variable domain, completed using reference TRBV7-9 and TRBJ1-2, is DTGVSQNPRHKITKRGQNVTFRCDPISEHNRLYWYRQTLGQGPEFLTYFQNEAQLEKSRLLSDRFSAERPKGSFSTLEIQRTEQGDSAMYLCASSLAGTPYGYTFGSGTRLTVV.

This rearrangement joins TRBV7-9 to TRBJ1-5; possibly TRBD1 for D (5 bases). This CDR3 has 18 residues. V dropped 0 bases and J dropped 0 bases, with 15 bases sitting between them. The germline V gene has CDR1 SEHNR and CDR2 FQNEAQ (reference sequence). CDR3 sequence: CASSLAGPGENSNQPQHF. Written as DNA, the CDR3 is TGTGCCAGCAGCTTAGCGGGGCCGGGAGAAAATAGCAATCAGCCCCAGCATTTT.

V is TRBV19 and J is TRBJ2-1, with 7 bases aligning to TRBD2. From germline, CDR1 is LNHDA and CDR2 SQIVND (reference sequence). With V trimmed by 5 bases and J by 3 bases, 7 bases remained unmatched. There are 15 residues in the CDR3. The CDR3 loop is CASSPQTSSYNEQFF. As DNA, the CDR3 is TGTGCCAGTAGTCCCCAGACTAGCAGCTACAATGAGCAGTTCTTC.

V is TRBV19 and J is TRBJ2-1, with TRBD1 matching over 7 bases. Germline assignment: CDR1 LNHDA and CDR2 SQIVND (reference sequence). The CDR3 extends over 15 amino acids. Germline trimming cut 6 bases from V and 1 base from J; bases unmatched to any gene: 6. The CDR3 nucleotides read TGTGCCAGTAGGCGACAGGGTAAATCCTACAATGAGCAGTTCTTC. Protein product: CASRRQGKSYNEQFF.

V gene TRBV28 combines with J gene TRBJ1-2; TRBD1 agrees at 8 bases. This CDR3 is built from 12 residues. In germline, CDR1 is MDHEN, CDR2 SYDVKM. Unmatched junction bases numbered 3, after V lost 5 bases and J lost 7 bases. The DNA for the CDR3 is TGTGCCAGCAGTACAGGGGGTTTTGGCTACACCTTC. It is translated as CASSTGGFGYTF.

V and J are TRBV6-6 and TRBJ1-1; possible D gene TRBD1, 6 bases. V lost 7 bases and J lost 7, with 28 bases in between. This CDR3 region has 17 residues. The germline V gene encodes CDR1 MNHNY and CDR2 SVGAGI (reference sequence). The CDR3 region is CASTVPGGGTNWIEAFF. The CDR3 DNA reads TGTGCCAGCACCGTACCGGGAGGGGGGACAAATTGGATTGAAGCTTTCTTT.

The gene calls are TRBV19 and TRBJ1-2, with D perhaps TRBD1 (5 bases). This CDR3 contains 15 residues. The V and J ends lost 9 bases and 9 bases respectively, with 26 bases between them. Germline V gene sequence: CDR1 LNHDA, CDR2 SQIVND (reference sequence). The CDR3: CASVGRVDTRPSYTF. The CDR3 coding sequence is TGTGCCAGCGTAGGACGCGTGGACACTCGACCGAGCTACACCTTC.

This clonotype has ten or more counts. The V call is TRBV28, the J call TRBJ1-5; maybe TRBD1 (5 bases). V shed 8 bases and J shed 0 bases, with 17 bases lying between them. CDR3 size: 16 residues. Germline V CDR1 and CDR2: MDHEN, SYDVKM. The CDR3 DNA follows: TGTGCCAGCCGACCCCTGACAGTGTATAGCAATCAGCCCCAGCATTTT. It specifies CASRPLTVYSNQPQHF.

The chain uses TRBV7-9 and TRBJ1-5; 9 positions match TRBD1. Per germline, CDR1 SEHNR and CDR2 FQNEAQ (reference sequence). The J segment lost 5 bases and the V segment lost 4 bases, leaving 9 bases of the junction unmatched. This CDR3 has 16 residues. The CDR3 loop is CASSSGTGQGYQPQHF. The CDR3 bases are TGTGCCAGCAGCTCCGGGACGGGACAGGGATATCAGCCCCAGCATTTT.

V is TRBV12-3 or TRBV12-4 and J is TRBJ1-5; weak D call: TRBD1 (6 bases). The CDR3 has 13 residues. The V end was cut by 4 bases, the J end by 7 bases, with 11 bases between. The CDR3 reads CASSWQGQQPQHF. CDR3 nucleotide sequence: TGTGCCAGCAGTTGGCAGGGGCAACAGCCCCAGCATTTT.

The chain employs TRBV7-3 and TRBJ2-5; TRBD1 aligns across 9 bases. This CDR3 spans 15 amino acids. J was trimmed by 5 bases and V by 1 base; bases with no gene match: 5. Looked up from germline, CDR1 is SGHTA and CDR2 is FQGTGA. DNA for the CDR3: TGTGCCAGCAGCTTAATTGGACAGGGGTTTGAGACCCAGTACTTC. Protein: CASSLIGQGFETQYF. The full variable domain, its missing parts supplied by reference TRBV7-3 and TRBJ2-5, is GAGVSQTPSNKVTEKGKYVELRCDPISGHTALYWYRQSLGQGPEFLIYFQGTGAADDSGLPNDRFFAVRPEGSVSTLKIQRTERGDSAVYLCASSLIGQGFETQYFGPGTRLLVL.

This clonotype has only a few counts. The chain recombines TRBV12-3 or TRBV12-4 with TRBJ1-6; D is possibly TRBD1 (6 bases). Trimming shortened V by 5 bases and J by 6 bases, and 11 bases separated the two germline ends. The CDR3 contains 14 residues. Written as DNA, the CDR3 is TGTGCCAGCAGTGCGGGACAAACTAATTCACCCCTCCACTTT. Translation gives CASSAGQTNSPLHF.

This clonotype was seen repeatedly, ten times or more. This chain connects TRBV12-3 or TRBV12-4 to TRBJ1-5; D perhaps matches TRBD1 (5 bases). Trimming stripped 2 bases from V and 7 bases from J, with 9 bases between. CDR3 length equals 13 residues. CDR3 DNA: TGTGCCAGCAGTTTAACCAGGGACCAGCCCCAGCATTTT. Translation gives CASSLTRDQPQHF.

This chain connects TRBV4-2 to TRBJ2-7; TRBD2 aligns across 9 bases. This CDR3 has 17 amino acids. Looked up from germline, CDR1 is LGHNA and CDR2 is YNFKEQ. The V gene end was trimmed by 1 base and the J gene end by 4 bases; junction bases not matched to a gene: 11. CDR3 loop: CASSQAGTREGLYEQYF. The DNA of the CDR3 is TGTGCCAGCAGCCAAGCAGGAACGCGGGAGGGCCTTTACGAGCAGTACTTC.

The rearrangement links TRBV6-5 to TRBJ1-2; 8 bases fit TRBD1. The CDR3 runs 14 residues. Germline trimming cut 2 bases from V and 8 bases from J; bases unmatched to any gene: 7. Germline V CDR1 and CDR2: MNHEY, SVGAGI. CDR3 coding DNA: TGTGCCAGCAGTTACGGACAGGGTTTAGAAGGCTACACCTTC. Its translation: CASSYGQGLEGYTF.

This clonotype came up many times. The DNA of the CDR3 is TGTGCCAGCAGCTTAGCCTGGACAGGGGAAGGATTCCTCACTGAAGCTTTCTTT. It codes for CASSLAWTGEGFLTEAFF. The chain carries TRBV7-8 and TRBJ1-1; TRBD1 matches at 9 bases. J was trimmed by 4 bases and V by 0 bases; bases with no gene match: 12. The CDR3 runs to 18 residues. CDR1 and CDR2 (germline): SGHVS, FQNEAQ. The full variable domain, with the rest looked up from reference TRBV7-8 and TRBJ1-1, is GAGVSQSPRYKVAKRGQDVALRCDPISGHVSLFWYQQALGQGPEFLTYFQNEAQLDKSGLPSDRFFAERPEGSVSTLKIQRTQQEDSAVYLCASSLAWTGEGFLTEAFFGQGTRLTVV.

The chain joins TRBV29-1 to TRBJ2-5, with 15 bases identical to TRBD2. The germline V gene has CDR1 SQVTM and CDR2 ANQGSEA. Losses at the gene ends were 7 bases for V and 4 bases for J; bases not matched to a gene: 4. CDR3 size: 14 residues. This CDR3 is CSAKGLAGGETQYF. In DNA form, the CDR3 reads TGCAGCGCTAAGGGACTAGCGGGAGGAGAGACCCAGTACTTC.

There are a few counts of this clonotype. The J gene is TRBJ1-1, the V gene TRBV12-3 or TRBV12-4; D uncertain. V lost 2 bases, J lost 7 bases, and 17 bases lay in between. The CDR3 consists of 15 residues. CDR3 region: CASSLIGRLGFEAFF. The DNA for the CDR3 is TGTGCCAGCAGTTTAATCGGCAGGTTGGGATTTGAAGCTTTCTTT.

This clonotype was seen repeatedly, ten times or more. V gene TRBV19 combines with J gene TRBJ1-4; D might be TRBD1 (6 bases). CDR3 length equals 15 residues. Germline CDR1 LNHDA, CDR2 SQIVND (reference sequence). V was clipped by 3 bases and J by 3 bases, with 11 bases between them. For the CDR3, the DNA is TGTGCCAGTAGTATTTCGGCAGGGGCTAATGAAAAACTGTTTTTT. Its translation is CASSISAGANEKLFF.

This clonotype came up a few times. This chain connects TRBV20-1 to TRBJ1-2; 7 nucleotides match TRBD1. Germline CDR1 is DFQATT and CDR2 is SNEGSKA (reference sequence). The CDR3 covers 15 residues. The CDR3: CTLGTAGYINYGYTF. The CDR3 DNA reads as TGCACCCTAGGGACAGCCGGATACATTAACTATGGCTACACCTTC.